This is a list of T cell receptor beta chains from one sample in a study of technical replicates of blood from several donors. Sequenced by immunoSEQ multiplex PCR; TCRdb stores in-frame clones only, minus some. The sample has 75,000 to 90,000 clones, around 90% seen once; the top ten hold more than 0.2%. The specimen was T cells isolated from PBMCs. The receptors stem from a human donor in good health. CDR3s include the opening cysteine and the closing phenylalanine or tryptophan. The D gene is left open where the match is weak. Part of the rows lack a size; the others show once, few, many or a class for expanded clones.

V gene	clone size	J gene	D gene	CDR3 protein	CDR3 DNA
TRBV6-1	NA	TRBJ2-7	NA	CASTASSYEQYF	TGTGCCAGCACAGCGAGCTCCTACGAGCAGTACTTC
TRBV27	NA	TRBJ2-5	TRBD2	CASSLYTSGGLETQYF	TGTGCCAGCAGTTTATATACTAGCGGGGGCCTAGAGACCCAGTACTTC
TRBV18	once	TRBJ1-3	TRBD1	CASSLNRGSSGNTIYF	TGTGCCAGCTCGCTGAACAGGGGGTCCTCTGGAAACACCATATATTTT
TRBV6-1	few	TRBJ1-1	TRBD1	CASSEGTGAPNTEAFF	TGTGCCAGCAGTGAGGGGACAGGGGCCCCGAACACTGAAGCTTTCTTT
TRBV6-5	once	TRBJ1-1	NA	CASSYGAAWSTEAFF	TGTGCCAGCAGTTACGGGGCAGCGTGGTCCACTGAAGCTTTCTTT
TRBV28	NA	TRBJ1-4	TRBD1	CASSFPRTGEEKLFF	TGTGCCAGCAGTTTCCCCCGGACAGGGGAAGAAAAACTGTTTTTT
TRBV2	NA	TRBJ2-5	NA	CASSEAPSVGTQYF	TGTGCCAGCAGTGAAGCTCCTAGCGTCGGGACCCAGTACTTC
TRBV11-3	NA	TRBJ1-1	NA	CASSLEVNTEAFF	TGTGCCAGCAGCTTGGAGGTGAACACTGAAGCTTTCTTT
TRBV4-1	NA	TRBJ2-3	TRBD2	CASSQPSGSSMDTQYF	TGCGCCAGCAGCCAACCTAGCGGGAGTAGTATGGATACGCAGTATTTT
TRBV7-7	NA	TRBJ2-3	TRBD1	CASSLGDSYPTDTQYF	TGTGCTAGCAGCTTAGGGGACAGCTATCCGACAGATACGCAGTATTTT
TRBV19	NA	TRBJ2-7	TRBD2	CASSSIAGPYEQYF	TGTGCCAGTAGTTCCATAGCGGGTCCCTACGAGCAGTACTTC
TRBV11-1	NA	TRBJ2-7	NA	CASSLAPLYEQYF	TGTGCCAGCAGCTTAGCCCCCTTGTACGAGCAGTACTTC
TRBV7-2	NA	TRBJ1-1	NA	CASSSLSGGPTEAFF	TGTGCCAGCAGCTCTCTCTCCGGGGGGCCGACTGAAGCTTTCTTT
TRBV27	NA	TRBJ2-3	NA	CASSYRSGRGDTQYF	TGTGCCAGCAGTTATAGGTCTGGTAGAGGAGATACGCAGTATTTT
TRBV6-1	once	TRBJ2-3	TRBD2	CASSENKRGGTDTQYF	TGTGCCAGCAGTGAGAATAAGCGGGGAGGGACAGATACGCAGTATTTT
TRBV5-1	NA	TRBJ2-2	NA	CASSAAPTSAGELFF	TGCGCCAGCAGCGCGGCCCCTACAAGCGCCGGGGAGCTGTTTTTT
TRBV30	NA	TRBJ1-1	TRBD1	CAWSVLTGVNTEAFF	TGTGCCTGGAGTGTTTTGACAGGGGTGAACACTGAAGCTTTCTTT
TRBV5-6	NA	TRBJ2-3	TRBD1	CASSYPGQGFKTDTQYF	TGTGCCAGCAGCTACCCGGGACAGGGTTTTAAGACAGATACGCAGTATTTT
TRBV30	NA	TRBJ2-3	NA	CAWTAGFGQTQYF	TGTGCCTGGACGGCGGGTTTCGGTCAGACGCAGTATTTT
TRBV2	NA	TRBJ1-5	NA	CASSKGDGNQPQHF	TGTGCCAGCAGTAAGGGAGACGGCAATCAGCCCCAGCATTTT
TRBV2	NA	TRBJ2-7	TRBD2	CASSEVLAAYEQYF	TGTGCCAGCAGTGAAGTTCTAGCGGCCTACGAGCAGTACTTC
TRBV29-1	NA	TRBJ2-5	NA	CSADLGADKETQYF	TGCAGCGCAGACCTGGGGGCGGATAAAGAGACCCAGTACTTC
TRBV5-4	NA	TRBJ1-1	NA	CASSLVAFPNTEAFF	TGTGCCAGCAGCTTGGTCGCGTTTCCGAACACTGAAGCTTTCTTT
TRBV6-1	NA	TRBJ2-6	NA	CASRSAGSGANVLTF	TGTGCCAGCAGGTCGGCGGGCTCTGGGGCCAACGTCCTGACTTTC
TRBV6-5	NA	TRBJ2-7	NA	CASSYWPQGGTYEQYF	TGTGCCAGCAGTTACTGGCCCCAGGGAGGTACCTACGAGCAGTACTTC
TRBV28	NA	TRBJ1-1	NA	CASSLLGGGGTEAFF	TGTGCCAGCAGTTTATTGGGAGGGGGGGGCACTGAAGCTTTCTTT
TRBV11-2	NA	TRBJ2-5	NA	CASSPRVTGNQETQYF	TGTGCCAGCAGCCCACGTGTCACGGGAAATCAAGAGACCCAGTACTTC
TRBV21-1	NA	TRBJ2-2	NA	CASSKVPPGRGPGELFF	TGTGCCAGCAGCAAAGTCCCCCCCGGGAGGGGACCCGGGGAGCTGTTTTTT
TRBV5-5	once	TRBJ1-2	NA	CASSLGNRGGDNYGYTF	TGTGCCAGCAGCTTGGGGAATAGGGGGGGCGATAACTATGGCTACACCTTC
TRBV11-3	NA	TRBJ2-7	NA	CASSTDNWTF	TGTGCCAGCAGCACGGACAATTGGACCTTC
TRBV30	NA	TRBJ1-2	TRBD1	CAWSRGQADGYTF	TGTGCCTGGAGTCGCGGACAGGCCGATGGCTACACCTTC
TRBV6-1	NA	TRBJ1-2	NA	CASRDQGGGYTF	TGTGCCAGCAGGGATCAGGGAGGAGGCTACACCTTC
TRBV2	NA	TRBJ2-1	NA	CARGGLAAYNEQFF	TGTGCCAGAGGGGGGCTAGCGGCCTACAATGAGCAGTTCTTC
TRBV20-1	NA	TRBJ2-3	NA	CSGGRTDTQYF	TGCAGTGGGGGCCGCACAGATACGCAGTATTTT
TRBV28	once	TRBJ2-7	TRBD2	CASSLAGGRWYEQYF	TGTGCCAGCAGTCTAGCGGGAGGGAGGTGGTACGAGCAGTACTTC
TRBV11-2	once	TRBJ2-7	TRBD2	CASSLDALAGGPGEQYF	TGTGCCAGCAGCTTAGACGCTCTAGCGGGAGGGCCGGGTGAGCAGTACTTC
TRBV5-6	once	TRBJ1-2	TRBD1	CASGSGQGTYGYTF	TGTGCCAGCGGATCGGGACAGGGAACCTATGGCTACACCTTC
TRBV15	NA	TRBJ2-7	TRBD2	CATSRLGLAGDEQYF	TGTGCCACCAGCAGACTGGGACTAGCGGGAGACGAGCAGTACTTC
TRBV28	NA	TRBJ2-3	NA	CASNSPRAGGTDTQYF	TGTGCCAGCAACAGCCCCCGGGCAGGGGGCACAGATACGCAGTATTTT
TRBV10-2	NA	TRBJ2-3	TRBD2	CASSGGTNTDTQYF	TGCGCCAGCAGTGGCGGGACTAACACAGATACGCAGTATTTT
TRBV27	NA	TRBJ2-7	NA	CASSFGVAYEQYF	TGTGCCAGCAGTTTCGGGGTTGCCTACGAGCAGTACTTC
TRBV30	NA	TRBJ1-2	NA	CALQGRGGYTF	TGTGCCTTACAGGGAAGGGGTGGCTACACCTTC
TRBV27	NA	TRBJ1-1	TRBD1	CASSPRTGNTEAFF	TGTGCCAGCAGTCCAAGGACAGGGAACACTGAAGCTTTCTTT
TRBV5-4	NA	TRBJ1-4	TRBD1	CASRRDSNEKLFF	TGTGCCAGCAGACGGGACAGTAATGAAAAACTGTTTTTT
TRBV29-1	NA	TRBJ2-3	TRBD2	CSVTTPLAGFPDTQYF	TGCAGCGTAACAACTCCCCTAGCGGGGTTTCCAGATACGCAGTATTTT
TRBV14	NA	TRBJ2-1	NA	CASSQVTNEQFF	TGTGCCAGCAGCCAAGTAACAAATGAGCAGTTCTTC
TRBV30	NA	TRBJ1-1	TRBD1	CAWSSVTGGTFRTEAFF	TGTGCCTGGAGTTCCGTGACAGGGGGCACGTTTAGAACTGAAGCTTTCTTT
TRBV5-1	NA	TRBJ2-3	TRBD2	CASSLARLAPDTDTQYF	TGCGCCAGCAGCTTGGCCCGACTAGCGCCGGACACAGATACGCAGTATTTT
TRBV4-1	NA	TRBJ2-3	TRBD1	CASSTRDRDTDTQYF	TGCGCCAGCAGCACCCGGGACAGGGATACAGATACGCAGTATTTT
TRBV5-1	NA	TRBJ2-4	NA	CASSSDIAKNIQYF	TGCGCCAGCAGCTCGGACATAGCCAAAAACATTCAGTACTTC
TRBV14	NA	TRBJ2-7	NA	CASSQELGTSYEQYF	TGTGCCAGCAGCCAAGAATTAGGGACTTCCTACGAGCAGTACTTC
TRBV19	NA	TRBJ2-1	NA	CASSIDRGGYNEQFF	TGTGCCAGTAGTATAGATCGAGGGGGCTACAATGAGCAGTTCTTC
TRBV7-9	NA	TRBJ2-1	TRBD1	CAGRGQGSYNEQFF	TGTGCCGGCCGAGGACAGGGGTCCTACAATGAGCAGTTCTTC
TRBV27	NA	TRBJ2-5	NA	CASSAWGVTEETQYF	TGTGCCAGCAGTGCTTGGGGGGTGACTGAAGAGACCCAGTACTTC
TRBV4-1	NA	TRBJ2-1	TRBD2	CASSPFSGTYNEQFF	TGCGCCAGCAGCCCTTTTAGCGGGACCTACAATGAGCAGTTCTTC
TRBV11-3	NA	TRBJ2-1	TRBD2	CASSPLVGAGGTEGEQFF	TGTGCCAGCAGCCCCCTCGTTGGTGCGGGAGGTACCGAGGGGGAGCAGTTCTTC
TRBV5-1	NA	TRBJ1-2	TRBD1	CASSLGDSNYGYTF	TGCGCCAGCAGCTTGGGGGACAGCAACTATGGCTACACCTTC
TRBV30	NA	TRBJ1-4	TRBD1	CAWTRTGRAEKLFF	TGTGCCTGGACCAGGACAGGGAGGGCTGAAAAACTGTTTTTT